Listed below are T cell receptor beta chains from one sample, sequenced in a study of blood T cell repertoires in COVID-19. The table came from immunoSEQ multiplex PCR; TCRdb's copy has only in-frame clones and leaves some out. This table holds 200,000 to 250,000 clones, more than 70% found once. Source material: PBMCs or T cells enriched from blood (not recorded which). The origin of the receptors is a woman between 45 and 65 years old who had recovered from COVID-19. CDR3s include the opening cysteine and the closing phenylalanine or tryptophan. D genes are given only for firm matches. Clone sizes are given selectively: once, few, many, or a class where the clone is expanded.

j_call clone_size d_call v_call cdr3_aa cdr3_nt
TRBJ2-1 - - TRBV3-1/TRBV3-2 CASSVERAFRNEQFF TGTGCCAGCAGCGTTGAACGCGCGTTTCGCAATGAGCAGTTCTTC
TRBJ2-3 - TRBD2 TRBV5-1 CASSLAGTRTADTQYF TGCGCCAGCAGCCTGGCAGGGACTAGGACGGCAGATACGCAGTATTTT
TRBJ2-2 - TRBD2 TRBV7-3 CASSLRTAGETGELFF TGTGCCAGCAGCTTAAGGACAGCGGGGGAGACCGGGGAGCTGTTTTTT
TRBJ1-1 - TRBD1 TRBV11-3 CASSPHDRENTEAFF TGTGCCAGCAGCCCCCATGACAGGGAGAACACTGAAGCTTTCTTT
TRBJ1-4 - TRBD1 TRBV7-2 CASSATIGQVGKLFF TGTGCCAGCAGCGCCACAATCGGACAGGTCGGAAAACTGTTTTTT
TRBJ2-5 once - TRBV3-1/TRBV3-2 CASSLTRLRQETQYF TGTGCCAGCAGCCTCACCCGCCTGAGGCAAGAGACCCAGTACTTC
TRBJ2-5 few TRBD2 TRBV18 CASSSGLGETQYF TGTGCCAGCTCATCGGGACTAGGGGAGACCCAGTACTTC
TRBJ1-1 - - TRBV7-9 CASSKIGTPEAFF TGTGCCAGCAGCAAAATCGGGACACCGGAAGCTTTCTTT
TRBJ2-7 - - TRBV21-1 CASSKAHNWTGALAYEQYF TGTGCCAGCAGCAAAGCACACAATTGGACAGGGGCGCTCGCCTACGAGCAGTACTTC
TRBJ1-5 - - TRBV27 CASSFRYSNQPQHF TGTGCCAGCAGTTTCAGGTATAGCAATCAGCCCCAGCATTTT
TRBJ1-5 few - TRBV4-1 CASSPAGVRGNQPQHF TGCGCCAGCAGCCCCGCAGGGGTTCGGGGCAATCAGCCCCAGCATTTT
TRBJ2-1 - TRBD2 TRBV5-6 CASSLVGTSGRYEQFF TGTGCCAGCAGCTTGGTAGGGACTAGCGGGAGGTATGAGCAGTTCTTC
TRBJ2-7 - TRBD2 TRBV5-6 CASSLTSGTYEQYF TGTGCCAGCAGCTTGACTAGCGGGACCTACGAGCAGTACTTC
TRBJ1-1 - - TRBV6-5 CASSYRVSGWGTEAFF TGTGCCAGCAGTTACCGGGTGTCGGGGTGGGGAACTGAAGCTTTCTTT
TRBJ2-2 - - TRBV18 CASSPLDSGELFF TGTGCCAGCTCACCTCTAGACAGCGGGGAGCTGTTTTTT
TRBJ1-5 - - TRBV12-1 CASSFVGDGNQPQHF -
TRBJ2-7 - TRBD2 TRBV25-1 CASSLQASGTYEQYF TGTGCCAGCAGTTTACAGGCTAGCGGGACGTACGAGCAGTACTTC
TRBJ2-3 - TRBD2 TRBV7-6 CASSFSGDAGADTQYF TGTGCCAGCAGCTTTAGCGGGGACGCCGGCGCTGATACGCAGTATTTT
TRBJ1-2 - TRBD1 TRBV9 CASSGTGEGYGYTF TGTGCCAGCAGCGGGACAGGGGAGGGCTATGGCTACACCTTC
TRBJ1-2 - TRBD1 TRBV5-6 CASSSPGTGDYGYTF TGTGCCAGCAGCTCGCCCGGGACAGGGGACTATGGCTACACCTTC
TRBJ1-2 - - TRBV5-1 CASSAGTKNGYTF TGCGCCAGCAGCGCGGGGACTAAGAATGGCTACACCTTC
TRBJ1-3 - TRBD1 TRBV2 CASSVDRGRGNTIYF TGTGCCAGCAGCGTTGACAGGGGGCGAGGAAACACCATATATTTT
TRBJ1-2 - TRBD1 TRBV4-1 CASSQPQGDFYGYTF TGCGCCAGCAGCCAACCTCAGGGGGATTTCTATGGCTACACCTTC
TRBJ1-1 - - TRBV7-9 CASSLSGGAQVDTEAFF TGTGCCAGCAGCTTATCTGGCGGGGCACAAGTGGACACTGAAGCTTTCTTT
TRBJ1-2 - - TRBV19 CASSITHGYGYTF TGTGCCAGTAGTATCACCCACGGCTATGGCTACACCTTC
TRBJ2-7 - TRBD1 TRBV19 CASSILHGTASYEQYF TGTGCCAGTAGTATCTTACACGGGACAGCATCCTACGAGCAGTACTTC
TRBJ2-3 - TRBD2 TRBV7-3 CASSPGLAGDTQYF TGTGCCAGCAGCCCGGGACTAGCAGGAGATACGCAGTATTTT
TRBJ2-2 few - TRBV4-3 CASSQGLGGFAGELFF TGCGCCAGCAGCCAGGGATTAGGAGGGTTCGCCGGGGAGCTGTTTTTT
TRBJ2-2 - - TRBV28 CASYGETGELFF TGTGCCAGCTACGGAGAGACCGGGGAGCTGTTTTTT
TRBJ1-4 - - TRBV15 CATSRDLAPNEKLFF TGTGCCACCAGCAGAGATTTAGCACCTAATGAAAAACTGTTTTTT
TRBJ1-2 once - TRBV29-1 CSVDHSTNYGYTF TGCAGCGTTGATCACTCAACTAACTATGGCTACACCTTC
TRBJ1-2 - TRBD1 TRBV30 CAWLGLGQGAIYGYTF TGTGCCTGGCTGGGACTTGGACAGGGGGCAATCTATGGCTACACCTTC
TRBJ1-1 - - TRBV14 CASSKGVGLLSGTEAFF TGTGCCAGCAGCAAAGGGGTCGGACTCTTAAGCGGCACTGAAGCTTTCTTT
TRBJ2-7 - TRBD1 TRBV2 CASSDHRGSYEQYF TGTGCCAGCAGTGACCACAGGGGGTCCTACGAGCAGTACTTC
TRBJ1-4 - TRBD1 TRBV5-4 CASSLITGGVEEKLFF TGTGCCAGCAGCTTGATTACAGGGGGCGTTGAAGAAAAACTGTTTTTT
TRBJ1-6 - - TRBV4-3 CASSQDRRVRSPLHF TGCGCCAGCAGCCAAGATCGGAGGGTTCGGTCACCCCTCCACTTT
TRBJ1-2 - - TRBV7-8 CASSTRGGGANYGYTF TGTGCCAGCAGCACCCGAGGGGGGGGAGCTAACTATGGCTACACCTTC
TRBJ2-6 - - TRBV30 CASRGGANVLTF TGTGCCTCTAGGGGTGGGGCCAACGTCCTGACTTTC
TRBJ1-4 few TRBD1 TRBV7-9 CASSSEGTGGGKLFF TGTGCCAGCAGCTCCGAAGGGACAGGGGGAGGAAAACTGTTTTTT
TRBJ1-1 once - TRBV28 CASSFNNRPQTFF TGTGCCAGCAGTTTCAACAACAGGCCCCAAACTTTCTTT